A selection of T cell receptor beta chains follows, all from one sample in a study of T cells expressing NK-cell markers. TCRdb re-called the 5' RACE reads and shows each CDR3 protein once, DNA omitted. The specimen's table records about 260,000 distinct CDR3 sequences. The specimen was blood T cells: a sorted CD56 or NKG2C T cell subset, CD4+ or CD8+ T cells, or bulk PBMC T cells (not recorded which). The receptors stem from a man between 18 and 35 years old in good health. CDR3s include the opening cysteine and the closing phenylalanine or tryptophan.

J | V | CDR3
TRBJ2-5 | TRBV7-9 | CASSFRRERRQETQYF
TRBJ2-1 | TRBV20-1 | CSASPGLAGGPPYNEQFF
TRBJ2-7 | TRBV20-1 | CSAPRDRPHEQYF
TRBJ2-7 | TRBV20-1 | CSASVGDSRYF
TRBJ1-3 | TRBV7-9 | CASSLEDGNTIYF
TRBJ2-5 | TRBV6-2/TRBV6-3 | CASNHRLLETQYF
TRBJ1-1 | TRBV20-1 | CSAQLGGLGTEAFF
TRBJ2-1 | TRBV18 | CASSPLSGGGNEQFF
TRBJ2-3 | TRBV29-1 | CSVAFTDTQYF
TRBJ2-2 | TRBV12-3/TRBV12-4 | CASSRGQLTGELFF
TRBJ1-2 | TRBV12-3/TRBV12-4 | CASSFPQGGNYGYTF
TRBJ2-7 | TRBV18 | CASSPQQGMNEQYF
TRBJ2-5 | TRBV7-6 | CASRTGGLGQETQYF
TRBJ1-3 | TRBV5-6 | CASGIQGSGNTIYF
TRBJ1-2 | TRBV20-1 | CSAVLGRDYGYTF
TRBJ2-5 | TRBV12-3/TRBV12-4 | CASSLSPAATQYF
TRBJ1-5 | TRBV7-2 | CASSLLGTEGQPQHF
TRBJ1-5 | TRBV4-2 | CASSQTGTGGDQPQHF
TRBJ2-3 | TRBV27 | CASRTGLNTDTQYF
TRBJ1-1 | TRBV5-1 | CASSLDWKVEAFF
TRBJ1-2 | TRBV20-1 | CSASGGDKSRYGYTF
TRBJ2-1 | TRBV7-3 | CASSESPGLAGWNEQFF
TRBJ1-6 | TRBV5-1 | CASRSDPAINSPLHF
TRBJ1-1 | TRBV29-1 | CSVGTGFGGGEAFF
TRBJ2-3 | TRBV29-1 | CSVDYRGKSGTQYF
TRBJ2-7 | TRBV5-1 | CASSLDPSGRYEQYF
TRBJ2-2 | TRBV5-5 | CASRRIRDAGELFF
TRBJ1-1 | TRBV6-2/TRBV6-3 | CASRNTGNEAFF
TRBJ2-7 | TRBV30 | CAWFSGRTYEQYF
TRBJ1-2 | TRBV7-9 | CASSVLSDRASGGYTF
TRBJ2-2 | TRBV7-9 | CAVKGTENTGELFF
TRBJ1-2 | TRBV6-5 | CASVDLTTDGYTF
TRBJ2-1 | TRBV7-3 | CASRGDGDNEQFF
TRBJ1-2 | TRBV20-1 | CSAPRAASYDGYTF
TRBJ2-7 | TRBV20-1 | CSALTLSGSRYEQYF
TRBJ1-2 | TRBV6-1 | CASSRTTGTNYGYTF
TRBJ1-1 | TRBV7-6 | CASSRGQRNTEAFF
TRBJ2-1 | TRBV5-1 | CASSLPQSSGKVYEQFF
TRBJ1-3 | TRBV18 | CASSRAGGNSGNTIYF
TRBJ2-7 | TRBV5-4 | CASSSRDRGYYEQYF
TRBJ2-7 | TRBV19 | CASRAVADYEQYF
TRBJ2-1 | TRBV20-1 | CSAPKGPDAFNEQFF
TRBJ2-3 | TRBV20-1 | CSALASKGTDTQYF
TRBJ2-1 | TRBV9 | CASSVGAAGPNNEQFF
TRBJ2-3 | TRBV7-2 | CASSLDPGSYTQYF
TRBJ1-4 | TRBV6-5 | CASSYSRGGGREKLFF
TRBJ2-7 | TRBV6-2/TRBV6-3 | CASNRAGEVYEQYF
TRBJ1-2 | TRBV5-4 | CASSLTTPGGGYTF
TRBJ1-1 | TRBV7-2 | CAGSRGLNTEAFF
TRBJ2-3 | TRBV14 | CASSQDWEGGGGSTDTQYF
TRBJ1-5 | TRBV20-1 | CSAIKDSDDQPQHF
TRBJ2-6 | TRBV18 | CASSPRTDSGANVLTF
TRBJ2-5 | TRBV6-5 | CASSSTGDYQETQYF
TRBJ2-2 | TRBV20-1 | CSATTSALLNTGELFF